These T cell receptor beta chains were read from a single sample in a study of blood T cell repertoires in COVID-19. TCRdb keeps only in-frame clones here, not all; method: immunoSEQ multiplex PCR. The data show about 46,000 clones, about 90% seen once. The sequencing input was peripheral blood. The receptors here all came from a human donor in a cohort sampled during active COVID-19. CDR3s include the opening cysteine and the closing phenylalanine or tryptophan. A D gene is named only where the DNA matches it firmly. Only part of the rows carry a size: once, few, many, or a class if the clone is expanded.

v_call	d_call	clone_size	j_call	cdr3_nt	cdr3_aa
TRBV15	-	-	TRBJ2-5	TGTGCCACCAGCAGAGATGGGGGCGGGACAGTAAAAGAGACCCAGTACTTC	CATSRDGGGTVKETQYF
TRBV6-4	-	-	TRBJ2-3	TGTGCCAGCAGTGCATCTACCGGGTCAGATACGCAGTATTTT	CASSASTGSDTQYF
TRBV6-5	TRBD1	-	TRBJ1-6	TGTGCCAGCAGTTACTCACCAGGACAGGGAAATTCACCCCTCCACTTT	CASSYSPGQGNSPLHF
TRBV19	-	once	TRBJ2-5	TGTGCCAGTAGTATGGCCGCAGAAGAGACCCAGTACTTC	CASSMAAEETQYF
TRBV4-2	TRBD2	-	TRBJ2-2	TGTGCCAGCAGACGCAGCGGGAGGAACACCGGGGAGCTGTTTTTT	CASRRSGRNTGELFF
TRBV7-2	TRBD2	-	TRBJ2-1	TGTGCCAGCAGCCAGGGACTATCTTACAATGAGCAGTTCTTC	CASSQGLSYNEQFF
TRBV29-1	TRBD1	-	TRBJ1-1	TGCAGCGTGACAGGGGTCCTCTTCACTGAAGCTTTCTTT	CSVTGVLFTEAFF
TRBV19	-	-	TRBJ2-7	TGTGCCAGTAGGGACACCACCTACGAGCAGTACTTC	CASRDTTYEQYF
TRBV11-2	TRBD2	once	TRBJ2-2	TGTGCCAGCAGCTTAGGTGGGAGGGACACCGGGGAGCTGTTTTTT	CASSLGGRDTGELFF
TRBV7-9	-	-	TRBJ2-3	TGTGCCAGCAGCCCGCGTGGGGCCGAAGTAGATACGCAGTATTTT	CASSPRGAEVDTQYF
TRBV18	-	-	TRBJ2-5	TGTGCCAGCTCACCAGATACAGGGTCCAAGACCCAGTACTTC	CASSPDTGSKTQYF
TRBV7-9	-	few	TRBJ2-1	TGTGCCAGCAGCATCCCGTTGGTGGAGAGGGATGAGCAGTTCTTC	CASSIPLVERDEQFF
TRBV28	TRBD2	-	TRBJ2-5	TGTGCCAGCAGTACCGGGACTAGAATAGTTGGGGGGACCCAGTACTTC	CASSTGTRIVGGTQYF
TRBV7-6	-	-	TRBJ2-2	TGTGCCAGCAGCCCGGGGGGCCTCCACCGGGAGCTGTTTTTT	CASSPGGLHRELFF
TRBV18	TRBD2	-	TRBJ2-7	TGTGCCAGCTCACCGGCAGCGGGAGAATACGAGCAGTACTTC	CASSPAAGEYEQYF
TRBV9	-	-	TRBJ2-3	TGTGCCAGCAGCGTTCAGGGGAACACAGATACGCAGTATTTT	CASSVQGNTDTQYF
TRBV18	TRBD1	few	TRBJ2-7	TGTGCCAGCTCACTAGGGACAGGGGTCCCCTACGAGCAGTACTTC	CASSLGTGVPYEQYF
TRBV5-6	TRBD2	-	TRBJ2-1	TGTGCCAGCAGCATGGGACTAGCGGGAATTAGCTCCTACAATGAGCAGTTCTTC	CASSMGLAGISSYNEQFF
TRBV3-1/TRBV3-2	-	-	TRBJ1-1	TGTGCCAGCAGGCTTGAACCGACAGGCGAAGCTTTCTTT	CASRLEPTGEAFF
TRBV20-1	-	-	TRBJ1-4	TGCAGTGCTAGTCCGGGGGGGACGGGGGAAAAACTGTTTTTT	CSASPGGTGEKLFF
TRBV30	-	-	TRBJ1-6	TGTGCCTGGACCACGGAGTATAATTCACCCCTCCACTTT	CAWTTEYNSPLHF
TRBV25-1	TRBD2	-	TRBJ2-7	TGTGCCAGCGCTAATGGAGCGGGAGAGTCCTACGAGCAGTACTTC	CASANGAGESYEQYF
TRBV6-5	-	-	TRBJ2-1	TGTGCCAGCAGTCTGCCTCGCGGGGCCAATGAGCAGTTCTTC	CASSLPRGANEQFF
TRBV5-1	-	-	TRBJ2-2	TGCGCCAGCAGCTTGATCACACCCAACACCGGGGAGCTGTTTTTT	CASSLITPNTGELFF
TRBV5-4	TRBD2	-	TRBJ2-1	TGTGCCAGCAGCCCGGGGGGAGGGGAGGTGTATGAGCAGTTCTTC	CASSPGGGEVYEQFF
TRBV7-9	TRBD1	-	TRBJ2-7	TGTGCCAGCAGCTTAGCCCGGGACAGAGCCTACGAGCAGTACTTC	CASSLARDRAYEQYF
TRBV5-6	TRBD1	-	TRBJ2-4	TGTGCCAGCAGACCTGGCCCCGGTGGGACAGGGGAGGACAAAAACATTCAGTACTTC	CASRPGPGGTGEDKNIQYF
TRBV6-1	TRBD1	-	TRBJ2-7	TGTGCCAGCAGTGATCGGGACAGGACTCCTGAGCAGTACTTC	CASSDRDRTPEQYF
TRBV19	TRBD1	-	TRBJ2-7	TGTGCCAGTGAAGGGGGACAGGGGGCGGACGAGCAGTACTTC	CASEGGQGADEQYF
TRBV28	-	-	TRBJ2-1	TGTGCCAGCAGTTTCTTTGTGTTGCAGTCAAGCTACAATGAGCAGTTCTTC	CASSFFVLQSSYNEQFF
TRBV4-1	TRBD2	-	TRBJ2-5	TGCGCCAGCAGCCTTAGCGGGGCCGACCAAGAGACCCAGTACTTC	CASSLSGADQETQYF
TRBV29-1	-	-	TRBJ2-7	TGCAGCTCCAAGGGGCGTTCCTACGAGCAGTACTTC	CSSKGRSYEQYF
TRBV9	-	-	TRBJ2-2	TGTGCCAGCAGCGCAGGGGACGGTACTTACACCGGGGAGCTGTTTTTT	CASSAGDGTYTGELFF
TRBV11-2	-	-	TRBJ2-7	TGTGCCAGCAGCTTAGAACTAACCTCCTACGAGCAGTACTTC	CASSLELTSYEQYF
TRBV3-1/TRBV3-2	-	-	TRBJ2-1	TGTGCCAGCACCCAAGACGGGAGCTCCTACAATGAGCAGTTCTTC	CASTQDGSSYNEQFF
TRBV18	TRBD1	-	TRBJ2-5	TGTGCCAGCTCACGGGACAGGGGGCCGGGAGAGACCCAGTACTTC	CASSRDRGPGETQYF
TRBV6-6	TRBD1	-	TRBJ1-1	TGTGCCAGCAGTTACCCGCAACGGGACAGCTACACTGAAGCTTTCTTT	CASSYPQRDSYTEAFF
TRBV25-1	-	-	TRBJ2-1	TGTGCCAGCATCTCAGGGCCAGGTGAATCCCATGAGCAGTTCTTC	CASISGPGESHEQFF
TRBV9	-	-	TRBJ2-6	TGTGCCAGCAGCCCCGCAGGGTCCCCTGGGGCCAACGTCCTGACTTTC	CASSPAGSPGANVLTF
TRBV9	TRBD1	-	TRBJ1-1	TGTGCCAGCAGCCCGACAGGGTTGAACACTGAAGCTTTCTTT	CASSPTGLNTEAFF
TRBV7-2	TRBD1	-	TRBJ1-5	TGTGCCAGCAGCTCCCAGGGGGGCTATAGCAATCAGCCCCAGCATTTT	CASSSQGGYSNQPQHF
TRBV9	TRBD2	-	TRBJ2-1	TGTGCCAGCAGCCCAGAGACTAGCGGGGGGCCCCTTTCTTACAATGAGCAGTTCTTC	CASSPETSGGPLSYNEQFF
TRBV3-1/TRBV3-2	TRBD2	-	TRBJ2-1	TGTGCCAGCAGCCAAGACTGGCTAGCGGGTAATGAGCAGTTCTTC	CASSQDWLAGNEQFF
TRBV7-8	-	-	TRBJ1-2	TGTGCCAGCAGCTTAGCTAAGTCCGGCGGGCAGTTAGGCTACACCTTC	CASSLAKSGGQLGYTF
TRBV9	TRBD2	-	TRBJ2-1	TGTGCCAGCAGCGTAGGACTAGCGGGCTTCAATGAGCAGTTCTTC	CASSVGLAGFNEQFF
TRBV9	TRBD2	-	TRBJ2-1	TGTGCCAGCAGCGTAGGGACTAGCGGGAGTATTTACAATGAGCAGTTCTTC	CASSVGTSGSIYNEQFF
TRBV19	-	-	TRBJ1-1	TGTGCCAGTAGTAGGAGGGGCCTCACTGAAGCTTTCTTT	CASSRRGLTEAFF
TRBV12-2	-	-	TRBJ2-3	TGTGCAAGTCGCTTATACACGGGGCGGGATCCCTCCCATACGCAGTATTTT	CASRLYTGRDPSHTQYF
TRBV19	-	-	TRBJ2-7	TGTGCCAGTTCTACCGGGACTCGAGAGCAGTACTTC	CASSTGTREQYF
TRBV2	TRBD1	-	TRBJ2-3	TGTGCCAGCAGTGAGGCCGGGACAGGGGCTAGCCTTAACACAGATACGCAGTATTTT	CASSEAGTGASLNTDTQYF
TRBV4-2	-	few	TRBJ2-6	TGTGCCAGCAGCCAAGAGAGCTCTGGGGCCAACGTCCTGACTTTC	CASSQESSGANVLTF
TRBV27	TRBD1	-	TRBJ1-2	TGTGCCAGTAGTCCGTTACAGGGGGAGGGCTACACCTTC	CASSPLQGEGYTF
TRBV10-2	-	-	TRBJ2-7	TGCGCCAGCAGTGATCCAATCAGGGGAACCTACGAGCAGTACTTC	CASSDPIRGTYEQYF
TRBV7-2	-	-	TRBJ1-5	TGTGCCAGCAGCTTACTGGCAGTCACTAGCAATCAGCCCCAGCATTTT	CASSLLAVTSNQPQHF